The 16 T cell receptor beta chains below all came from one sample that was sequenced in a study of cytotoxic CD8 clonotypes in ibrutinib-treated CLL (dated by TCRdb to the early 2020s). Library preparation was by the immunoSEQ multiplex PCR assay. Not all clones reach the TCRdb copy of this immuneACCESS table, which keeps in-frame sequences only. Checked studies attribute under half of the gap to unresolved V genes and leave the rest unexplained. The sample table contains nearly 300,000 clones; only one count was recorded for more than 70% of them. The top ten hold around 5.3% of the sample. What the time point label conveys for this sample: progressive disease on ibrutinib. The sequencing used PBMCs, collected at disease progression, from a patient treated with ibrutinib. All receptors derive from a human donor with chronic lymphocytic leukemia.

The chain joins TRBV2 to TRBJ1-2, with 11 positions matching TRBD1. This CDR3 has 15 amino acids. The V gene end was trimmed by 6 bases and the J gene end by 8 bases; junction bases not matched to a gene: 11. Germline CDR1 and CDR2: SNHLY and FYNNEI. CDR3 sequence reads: CASSARTGGKLGYTF. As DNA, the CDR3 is TGTGCCAGCAGCGCCAGGACAGGGGGCAAACTCGGCTACACCTTC.

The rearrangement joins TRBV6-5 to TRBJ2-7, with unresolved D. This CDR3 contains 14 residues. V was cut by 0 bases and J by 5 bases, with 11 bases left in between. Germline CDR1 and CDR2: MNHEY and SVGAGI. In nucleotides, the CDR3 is TGTGCCAGCAGTTACTCCCCAGGAACCGACGAGCAGTACTTC. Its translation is CASSYSPGTDEQYF.

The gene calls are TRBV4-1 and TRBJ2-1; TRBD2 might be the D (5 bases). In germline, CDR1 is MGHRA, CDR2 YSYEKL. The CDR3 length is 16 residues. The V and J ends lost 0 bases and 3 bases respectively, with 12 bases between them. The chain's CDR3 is CASSQEWERNYNEQFF. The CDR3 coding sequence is TGCGCCAGCAGCCAAGAGTGGGAGAGGAACTACAATGAGCAGTTCTTC.

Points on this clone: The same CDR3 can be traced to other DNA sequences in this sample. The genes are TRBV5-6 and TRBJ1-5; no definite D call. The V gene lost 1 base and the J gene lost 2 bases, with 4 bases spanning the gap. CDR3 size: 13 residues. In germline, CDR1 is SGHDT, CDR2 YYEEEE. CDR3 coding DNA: TGTGCCAGCAGCTTGCAGGGCAATCAGCCCCAGCATTTT. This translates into CASSLQGNQPQHF.

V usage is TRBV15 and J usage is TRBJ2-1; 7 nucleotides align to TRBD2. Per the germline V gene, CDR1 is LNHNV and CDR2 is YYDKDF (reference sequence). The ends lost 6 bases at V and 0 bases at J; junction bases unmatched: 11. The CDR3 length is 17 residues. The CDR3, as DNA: TGTGCCACCAGAAGGAAGGGGCGGGGGAGCTCCTACAATGAGCAGTTCTTC. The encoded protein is CATRRKGRGSSYNEQFF.

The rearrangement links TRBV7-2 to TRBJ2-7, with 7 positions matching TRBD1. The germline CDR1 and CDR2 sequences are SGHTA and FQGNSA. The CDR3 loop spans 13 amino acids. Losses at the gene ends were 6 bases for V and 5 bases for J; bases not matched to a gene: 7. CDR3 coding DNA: TGTGCCAGCAGATCAACAGGGGCCCACGAGCAGTACTTC. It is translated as CASRSTGAHEQYF.

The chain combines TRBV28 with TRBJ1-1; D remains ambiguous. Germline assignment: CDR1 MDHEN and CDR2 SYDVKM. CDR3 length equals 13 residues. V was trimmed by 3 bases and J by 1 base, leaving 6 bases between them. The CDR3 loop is CASSLPGNTEAFF. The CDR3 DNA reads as TGTGCCAGCAGTTTGCCAGGGAACACTGAAGCTTTCTTT.

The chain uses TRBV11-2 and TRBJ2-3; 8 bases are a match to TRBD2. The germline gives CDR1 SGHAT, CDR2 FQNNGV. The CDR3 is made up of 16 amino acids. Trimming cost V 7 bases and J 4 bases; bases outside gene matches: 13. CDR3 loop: CASTETPGLVADTQYF. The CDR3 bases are TGTGCCAGCACAGAAACACCGGGACTAGTGGCAGATACGCAGTATTTT.

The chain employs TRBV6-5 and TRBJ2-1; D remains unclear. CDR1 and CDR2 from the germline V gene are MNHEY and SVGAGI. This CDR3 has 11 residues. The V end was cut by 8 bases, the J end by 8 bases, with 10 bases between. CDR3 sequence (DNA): TGTGCCAGCGGGTCTTGGGATGAGCAGTTCTTC. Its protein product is CASGSWDEQFF.

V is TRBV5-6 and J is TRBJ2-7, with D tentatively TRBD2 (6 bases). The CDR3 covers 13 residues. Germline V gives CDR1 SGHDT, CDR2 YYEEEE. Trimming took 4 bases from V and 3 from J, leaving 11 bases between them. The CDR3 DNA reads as TGTGCCAGCAGCCAACTAGCTTACTACGAGCAGTACTTC. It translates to CASSQLAYYEQYF.

The CDR3 DNA is TGTGCCAGCAGCGCCCGCGGTGGAGCTTACAATGAGCAGTTCTTC. Protein product: CASSARGGAYNEQFF. The chain links TRBV11-2 to TRBJ2-1; no firm D call. This CDR3 region has 15 residues. Trimming pared 5 bases from V and 4 bases from J, leaving 15 bases between. Germline CDR1 is SGHAT and CDR2 is FQNNGV.

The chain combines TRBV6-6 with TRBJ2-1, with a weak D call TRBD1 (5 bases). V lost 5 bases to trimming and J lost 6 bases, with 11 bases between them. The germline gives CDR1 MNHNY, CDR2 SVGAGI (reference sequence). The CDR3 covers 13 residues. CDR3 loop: CASSNTGFNEQFF. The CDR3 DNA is TGTGCCAGCAGTAATACAGGATTCAATGAGCAGTTCTTC.

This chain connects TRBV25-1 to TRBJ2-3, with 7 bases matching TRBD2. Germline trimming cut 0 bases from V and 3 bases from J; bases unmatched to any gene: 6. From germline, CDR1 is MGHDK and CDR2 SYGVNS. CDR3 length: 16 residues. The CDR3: CASSEYRLGGTDTQYF. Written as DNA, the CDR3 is TGTGCCAGCAGTGAATATCGACTCGGGGGGACAGATACGCAGTATTTT.

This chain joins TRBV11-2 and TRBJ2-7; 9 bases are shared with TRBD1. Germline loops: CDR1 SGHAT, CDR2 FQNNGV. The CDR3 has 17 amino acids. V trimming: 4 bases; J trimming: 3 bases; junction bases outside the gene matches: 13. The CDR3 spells CASSSSAHGTGRYEQYF. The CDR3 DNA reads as TGTGCCAGCAGCTCTTCCGCGCACGGGACAGGGCGCTACGAGCAGTACTTC.

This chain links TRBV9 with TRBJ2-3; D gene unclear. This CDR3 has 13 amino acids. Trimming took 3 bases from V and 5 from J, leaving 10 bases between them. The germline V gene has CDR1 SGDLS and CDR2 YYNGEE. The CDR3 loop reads CASSAGRGDTQYF. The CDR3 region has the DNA TGTGCCAGCAGCGCCGGCCGAGGAGATACGCAGTATTTT.

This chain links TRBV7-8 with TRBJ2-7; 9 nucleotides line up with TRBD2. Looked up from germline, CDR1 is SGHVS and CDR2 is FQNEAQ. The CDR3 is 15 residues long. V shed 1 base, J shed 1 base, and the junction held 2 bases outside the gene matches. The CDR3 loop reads CASSLEAGGSYEQYF. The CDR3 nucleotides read TGTGCCAGCAGCTTAGAAGCGGGGGGTTCCTACGAGCAGTACTTC.